Below are 23 T cell receptor beta chains sequenced from a single sample in a study of technical replicates of blood from a handful of donors. Assay used: immunoSEQ multiplex PCR; TCRdb lists only in-frame clones, some missing. Among around 65,000 clones listed, around 88% were seen once. The sample was PBMCs. The receptor source for this set is a human donor in good health. Some clones in this sample may be carry-over from other donors' samples.

V usage is TRBV19 and J usage is TRBJ2-1; tentative D call: TRBD2 (5 bases). Germline values: CDR1 LNHDA, CDR2 SQIVND (reference sequence). This CDR3 comprises 15 residues. V lost 1 base to trimming and J lost 7 bases, with 14 bases between them. The CDR3 reads CASSIGTRVGNEQFF. Here the CDR3 DNA reads TGTGCCAGTAGTATAGGAACTAGGGTGGGGAATGAGCAGTTCTTC.

The chain joins TRBV12-2 to TRBJ1-2; the table's D call TRBD1 went unverified against the DNA. TRBV12-2 counts as a pseudogene. There are 16 residues in the CDR3. The CDR3 DNA is TGTGCAAGTCGTGAAACCGGGACAGTGGTAGGACGGGGCTACACCTTC. Its protein is CASRETGTVVGRGYTF.

The chain combines TRBV7-2 with TRBJ2-3, with TRBD2 matching over 13 bases. The CDR3 is made up of 15 amino acids. Germline V gene data show CDR1 as SGHTA and CDR2 as FQGNSA. The junction had 5 bases not matched to a gene; V was cut back by 5 bases and J by 6 bases. CDR3 amino acids: CASSALAGGPDTQYF. CDR3 DNA sequence: TGTGCCAGCAGCGCACTAGCGGGGGGGCCGGATACGCAGTATTTT.

This chain connects TRBV2 to TRBJ2-5, with D maybe TRBD2 (5 bases). Germline loops: CDR1 SNHLY, CDR2 FYNNEI. The CDR3 runs to 15 residues. V was clipped by 1 base and J by 7 bases, with 16 bases between them. The CDR3 DNA follows: TGTGCCAGCAGTGAAGTCGTCGGTAGTCGGGGGACCCAGTACTTC. Amino acid sequence: CASSEVVGSRGTQYF.

The V and J genes are TRBV30 and TRBJ2-7, with 11 bases identical to TRBD2. Trimming took 0 bases from V and 4 from J; bases not matched to a gene: 2. Germline assignment: CDR1 GTSNPN and CDR2 SVGIG (reference sequence). This CDR3 is built from 14 residues. The DNA of the CDR3 is TGTGCCTGGAGTGTACTAGCGGGAGTATACGAGCAGTACTTC. Translated, it gives CAWSVLAGVYEQYF.

This rearrangement joins TRBV7-8 to TRBJ2-3; possible D gene TRBD2, 6 bases. In germline, CDR1 is SGHVS, CDR2 FQNEAQ. The CDR3 totals 14 residues. V was shortened by 4 bases and J by 8 bases, with 16 bases between the two germline ends. CDR3 in DNA: TGTGCCAGCAGCTCTGGACTAAATTGGGTTACGCAGTATTTT. This codes for CASSSGLNWVTQYF.

The chain is built from TRBV9 and TRBJ2-3; D ambiguous. The CDR3 is 14 amino acids. Trimming removed 4 bases from V and 1 base from J, with 10 bases in between. CDR1 and CDR2 (germline): SGDLS, YYNGEE. CDR3 DNA: TGTGCCAGCAGCTTCAGCAGCGGCACAGATACGCAGTATTTT. This codes for CASSFSSGTDTQYF.

The chain employs TRBV6-6 and TRBJ2-1; possibly TRBD2 for D (5 bases). Germline lookup yields CDR1 MNHNY and CDR2 SVGAGI (reference sequence). The CDR3 has 12 residues. With 7 bases removed from V and 7 bases from J, the gap between germline ends came to 11 bases. The DNA of the CDR3 is TGTGCCAGCACCCCTGGCGGGAATGAGCAGTTCTTC. Protein sequence: CASTPGGNEQFF.

This clone was counted a few times. The CDR3 sequence: CASSRTSYEQYF. The CDR3 nucleotides read TGTGCCAGCAGCCGAACTTCCTACGAGCAGTACTTC. The chain recombines TRBV6-6 with TRBJ2-7, with no clear D. From germline, CDR1 is MNHNY and CDR2 SVGAGI (reference sequence). The V gene lost 6 bases and the J gene lost 1 base, with 7 bases spanning the gap. This CDR3 spans 12 amino acids.

This chain joins TRBV5-1 and TRBJ2-2, with 8 bases lining up with TRBD2. Germline CDR1 and CDR2: SGHRS and YFSETQ. The V and J ends lost 4 bases and 1 base, in that order; junction bases with no gene match: 9. The CDR3 contains 17 residues. The CDR3 coding sequence is TGCGCCAGCAGCCCGGGAGGGGCAGGGATGAACACCGGGGAGCTGTTTTTT. It is translated as CASSPGGAGMNTGELFF.

The chain joins TRBV9 to TRBJ2-7; 11 positions match TRBD2. Unmatched junction bases numbered 5, after V lost 3 bases and J lost 6 bases. CDR3 length equals 14 residues. Germline V gives CDR1 SGDLS, CDR2 YYNGEE. The CDR3: CASSATSGSSEQYF. CDR3 in DNA: TGTGCCAGCAGCGCTACTAGCGGGAGCTCCGAGCAGTACTTC.

V gene TRBV5-3 combines with J gene TRBJ2-7; TRBD2 aligns across 16 bases. TRBV5-3 qualifies as an ORF whose function is uncertain. J lost 7 bases, V lost 3 bases, and 4 bases had no gene match. The CDR3 covers 15 residues. The CDR3 DNA is TGTGCCAGAAGCTGGGGACTAGCGGGAGGGATAGAGCAGTACTTC. Protein product: CARSWGLAGGIEQYF.

This clone was counted once. The genes are TRBV18 and TRBJ2-1, with 9 bases aligning to TRBD1. Losses at the gene ends were 5 bases for V and 4 bases for J; bases not matched to a gene: 6. The CDR3 consists of 15 residues. Germline CDR1 and CDR2: KGHSH and LQKENI. As DNA, the CDR3 is TGTGCCAGCTCATCGGGACAGGGATCTTACAATGAGCAGTTCTTC. Its protein is CASSSGQGSYNEQFF.

The V call is TRBV14, the J call TRBJ2-5; D not certain. CDR1 and CDR2 from the germline V gene are SGHDN and FVKESK. V lost 4 bases and J lost 1, with 10 bases in between. The CDR3 spans 14 residues. The DNA for the CDR3 is TGTGCCAGCAGCCCGCGAATACGCCAAGAGACCCAGTACTTC. Amino acid sequence: CASSPRIRQETQYF.

The chain carries TRBV6-5 and TRBJ2-7, with D possibly TRBD1 on 6 matching bases. Looked up from germline, CDR1 is MNHEY and CDR2 is SVGAGI. CDR3 length: 14 amino acids. Trimming shortened V by 6 bases and J by 1 base, and 13 bases separated the two germline ends. The CDR3 region has the DNA TGTGCCAGCAGGCAACGACAGGTATCCTACGAGCAGTACTTC. Encoded protein: CASRQRQVSYEQYF.

The chain recombines TRBV5-1 with TRBJ2-1; TRBD2 agrees at 9 bases. The CDR3 spans 15 residues. The germline gives CDR1 SGHRS, CDR2 YFSETQ. V was clipped by 1 base and J by 9 bases; unmatched bases: 8. The CDR3 reads CASSLTAGGSGEQFF. CDR3 in DNA: TGCGCCAGCAGCTTGACCGCGGGGGGGTCGGGTGAGCAGTTCTTC.

This clone turned up a few times. The chain links TRBV19 to TRBJ1-5; 7 nucleotides match TRBD1. With 7 bases clipped from V and 0 bases from J, the junction kept 3 bases outside the gene matches. The germline gives CDR1 LNHDA, CDR2 SQIVND (reference sequence). This CDR3 contains 14 residues. CDR3 DNA: TGTGCCAGTACCGACAGGGCTAGCAATCAGCCCCAGCATTTT. Amino acid sequence: CASTDRASNQPQHF.

This clone was found a few times. This chain joins TRBV5-1 and TRBJ1-6; 7 bases align to TRBD1. V was pared by 3 bases and J by 8 bases, with 8 bases of the junction left unmatched. The CDR3 runs to 15 residues. Germline values: CDR1 SGHRS, CDR2 YFSETQ. The CDR3 DNA follows: TGCGCCAGCAGCTCCACAGGGGATGGATATTCACCCCTCCACTTT. Protein product: CASSSTGDGYSPLHF. Full variable domain (rest looked up from reference TRBV5-1 and TRBJ1-6): KAGVTQTPRYLIKTRGQQVTLSCSPISGHRSVSWYQQTPGQGLQFLFEYFSETQRNKGNFPGRFSGRQFSNSRSEMNVSTLELGDSALYLCASSSTGDGYSPLHFGNGTRLTVT.

The chain joins TRBV19 to TRBJ2-7, with 10 bases that match TRBD2. The CDR3 length is 14 residues. V trimming: 2 bases; J trimming: 2 bases; junction bases outside the gene matches: 0. Per the germline V gene, CDR1 is LNHDA and CDR2 is SQIVND (reference sequence). The CDR3 is CASSITSGAYEQYF. In DNA, the CDR3 is TGTGCCAGTAGTATAACTAGCGGGGCCTACGAGCAGTACTTC.

The chain has TRBV7-2 and TRBJ2-3; D perhaps matches TRBD2 (7 bases). The CDR3 runs to 15 residues. Germline CDR1 SGHTA, CDR2 FQGNSA. Trimming shortened V by 5 bases and J by 4 bases, and 16 bases separated the two germline ends. CDR3 sequence (DNA): TGTGCCAGCAGCCTACGGGGGGCGAGGGCAGATACGCAGTATTTT. It codes for CASSLRGARADTQYF.

V is TRBV5-1 and J is TRBJ1-3; a weak D match, TRBD1 (5 bases). The V and J ends lost 0 bases and 7 bases respectively, with 11 bases between them. The CDR3 totals 14 residues. CDR1 and CDR2 from the germline V gene are SGHRS and YFSETQ. The CDR3 DNA reads as TGCGCCAGCAGCTTGGTCCCAGGGCGCAACACCATATATTTT. It encodes CASSLVPGRNTIYF.

J is TRBJ2-5 and V is TRBV30; TRBD1 matches at 8 bases. Near its end, the DNA agrees better with TRBJ2-7, so the J call may be wrong. The germline V gene encodes CDR1 GTSNPN and CDR2 SVGIG (reference sequence). The length of the CDR3 is 14 residues. DNA for the CDR3: TGTGCCTGGAGTGAAGACAGGGGTAGAGGCGAGCAGTACTTC. Amino acid sequence: CAWSEDRGRGEQYF.

This clone was found once. The chain uses TRBV5-1 and TRBJ1-1; a possible D gene is TRBD1 (6 bases). Trimming removed 2 bases from V and 1 base from J, with 12 bases in between. Germline V CDR1 and CDR2: SGHRS, YFSETQ. The CDR3 totals 15 residues. CDR3 residues: CASSFGAQGNTEAFF. The CDR3, as DNA: TGCGCCAGCAGCTTCGGGGCACAGGGGAACACTGAAGCTTTCTTT.